The present TCR beta chain was sequenced within a study of T-cell memory formation after mild COVID-19. Notes on the study in general: For second-wave clones that peaked at day 37, SARS-CoV-2 specificity went unverified.

Of note for this clonotype: Antigen unknown.

Each CDR3 protein gets one entry after TCRdb re-called the 5' RACE reads with MiXCR. Counted here are roughly 150,000 distinct CDR3 sequences, more than 14% occurring once; the ten biggest clones make up roughly 15%. Germline V gene data show CDR1 as SQVTM and CDR2 as ANQGSEA. The trim removed 1 base at V and 6 bases at J, leaving 2 bases unmatched. CDR3 length equals 13 residues. The clonotype originates from an adult woman who had mild COVID-19 (a few samples of this study predate the infection). Cell type and time point are not known. This chain connects TRBV29-1 to TRBJ1-2, with 10 bases that match TRBD1. The sequencing input was PBMCs or a T cell subset sorted from them (not recorded which). The CDR3 loop is CSVEAGTGDGYTF. The DNA of the CDR3 is TGCAGCGTTGAAGCCGGGACAGGGGATGGCTACACCTTC.